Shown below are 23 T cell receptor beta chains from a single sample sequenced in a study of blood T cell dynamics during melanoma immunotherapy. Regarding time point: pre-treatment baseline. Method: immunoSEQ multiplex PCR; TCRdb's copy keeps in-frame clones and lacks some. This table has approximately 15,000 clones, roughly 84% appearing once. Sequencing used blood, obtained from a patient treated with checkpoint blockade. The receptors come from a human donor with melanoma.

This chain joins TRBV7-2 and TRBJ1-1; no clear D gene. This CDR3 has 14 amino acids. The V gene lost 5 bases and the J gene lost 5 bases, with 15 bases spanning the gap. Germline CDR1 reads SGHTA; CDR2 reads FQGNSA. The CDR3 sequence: CASSPQVLGTEAFF. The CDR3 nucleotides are TGTGCCAGCAGCCCCCAGGTGTTAGGGACTGAAGCTTTCTTT.

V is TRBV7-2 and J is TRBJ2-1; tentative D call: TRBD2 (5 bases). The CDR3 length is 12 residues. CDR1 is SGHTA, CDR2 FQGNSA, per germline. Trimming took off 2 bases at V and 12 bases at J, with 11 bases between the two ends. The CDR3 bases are TGTGCCAGCAGCTTATTCCCGGGATTGCAGTTCTTC. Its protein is CASSLFPGLQFF.

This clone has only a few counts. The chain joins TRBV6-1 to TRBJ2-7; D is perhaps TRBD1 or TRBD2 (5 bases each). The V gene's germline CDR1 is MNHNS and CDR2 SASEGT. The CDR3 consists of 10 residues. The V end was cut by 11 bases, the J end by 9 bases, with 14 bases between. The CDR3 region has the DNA TGTGCCTCAGGGCGGGTTATGCAGTACTTC. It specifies CASGRVMQYF.

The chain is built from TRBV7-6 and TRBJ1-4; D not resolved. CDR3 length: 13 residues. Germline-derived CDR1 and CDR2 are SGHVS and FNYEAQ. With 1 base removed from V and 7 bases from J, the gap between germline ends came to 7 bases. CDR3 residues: CASSLVQSEKLFF. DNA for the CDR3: TGTGCCAGCAGCTTAGTTCAAAGTGAAAAACTGTTTTTT.

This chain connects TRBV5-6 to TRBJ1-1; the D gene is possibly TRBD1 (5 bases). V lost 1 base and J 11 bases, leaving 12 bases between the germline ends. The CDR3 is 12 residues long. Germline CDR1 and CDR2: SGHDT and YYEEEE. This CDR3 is CASSLSGTGAFF. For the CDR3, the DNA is TGTGCCAGCAGCTTGAGCGGGACTGGGGCTTTCTTT.

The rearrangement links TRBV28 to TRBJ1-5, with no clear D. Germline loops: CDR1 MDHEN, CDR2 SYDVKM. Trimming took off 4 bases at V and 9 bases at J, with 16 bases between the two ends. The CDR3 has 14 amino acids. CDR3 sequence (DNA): TGTGCCAGCAGTTCACCGACACCACCGGGGCCCCAGCATTTT. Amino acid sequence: CASSSPTPPGPQHF.

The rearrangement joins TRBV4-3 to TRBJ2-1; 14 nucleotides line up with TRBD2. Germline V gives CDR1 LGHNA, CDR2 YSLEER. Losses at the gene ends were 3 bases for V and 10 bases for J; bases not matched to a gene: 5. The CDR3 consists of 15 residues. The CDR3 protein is CASSQGLAGAREQFF. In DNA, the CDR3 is TGCGCCAGCAGCCAGGGACTAGCGGGAGCAAGGGAGCAGTTCTTC.

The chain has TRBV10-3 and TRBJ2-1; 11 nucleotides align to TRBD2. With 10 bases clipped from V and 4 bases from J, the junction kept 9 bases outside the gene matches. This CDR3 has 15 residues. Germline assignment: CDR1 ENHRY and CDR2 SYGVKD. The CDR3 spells CATGPGTSGYNEQFF. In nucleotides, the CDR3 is TGTGCCACAGGGCCCGGGACTAGCGGTTACAATGAGCAGTTCTTC.

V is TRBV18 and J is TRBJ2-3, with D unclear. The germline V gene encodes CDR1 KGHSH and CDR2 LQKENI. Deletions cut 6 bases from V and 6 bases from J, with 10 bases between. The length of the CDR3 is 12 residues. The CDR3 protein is CASSRAQDTQYF. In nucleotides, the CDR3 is TGTGCCAGCTCCCGGGCGCAGGATACGCAGTATTTT.

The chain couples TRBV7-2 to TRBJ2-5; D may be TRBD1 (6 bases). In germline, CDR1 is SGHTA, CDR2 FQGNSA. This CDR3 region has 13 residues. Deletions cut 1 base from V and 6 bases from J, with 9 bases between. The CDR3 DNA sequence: TGTGCCAGCAGCTTAGTCACAGGGAAGACCCAGTACTTC. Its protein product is CASSLVTGKTQYF.

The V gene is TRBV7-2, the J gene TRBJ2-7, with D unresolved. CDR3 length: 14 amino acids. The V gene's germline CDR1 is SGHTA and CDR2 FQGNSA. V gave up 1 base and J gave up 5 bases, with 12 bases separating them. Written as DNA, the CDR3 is TGTGCCAGCAGCTTAGACTTTGACGTCCACGAGCAGTACTTC. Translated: CASSLDFDVHEQYF.

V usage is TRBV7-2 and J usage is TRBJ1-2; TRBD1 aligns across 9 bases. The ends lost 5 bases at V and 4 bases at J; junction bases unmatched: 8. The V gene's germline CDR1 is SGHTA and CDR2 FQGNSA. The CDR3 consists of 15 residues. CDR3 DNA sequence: TGTGCCAGCAGCGAAAACAGGGGGCCTGGCTATGGCTACACCTTC. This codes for CASSENRGPGYGYTF.

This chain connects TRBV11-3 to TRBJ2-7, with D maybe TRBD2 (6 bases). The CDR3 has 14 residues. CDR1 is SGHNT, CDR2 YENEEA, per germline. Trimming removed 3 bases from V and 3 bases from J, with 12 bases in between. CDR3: CASSFSGGHYEQYF. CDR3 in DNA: TGTGCCAGCAGCTTTAGCGGAGGCCACTACGAGCAGTACTTC.

For the CDR3, the DNA is TGCGCCAGCAGCTTAACTACAGGGGGCGACGAAAAACTGTTTTTT. Translated, it gives CASSLTTGGDEKLFF. V and J are TRBV5-1 and TRBJ1-4; TRBD1 matches 9 bases. The junction had 7 bases not matched to a gene; V was cut back by 2 bases and J by 8 bases. Per germline, CDR1 SGHRS and CDR2 YFSETQ. There are 15 residues in the CDR3.

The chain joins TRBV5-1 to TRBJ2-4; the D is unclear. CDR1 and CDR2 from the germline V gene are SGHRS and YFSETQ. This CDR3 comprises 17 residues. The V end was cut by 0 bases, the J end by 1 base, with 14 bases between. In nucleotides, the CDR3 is TGCGCCAGCAGCTTGGCCGCCAGGTTACAGGCCAAAAACATTCAGTACTTC. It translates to CASSLAARLQAKNIQYF.

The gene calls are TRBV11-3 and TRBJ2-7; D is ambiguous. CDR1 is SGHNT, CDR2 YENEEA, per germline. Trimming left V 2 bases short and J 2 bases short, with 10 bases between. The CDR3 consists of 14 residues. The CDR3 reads CASSLYPETYEQYF. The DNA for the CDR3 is TGTGCCAGCAGCTTATATCCTGAAACCTACGAGCAGTACTTC. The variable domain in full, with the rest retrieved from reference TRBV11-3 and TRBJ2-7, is EAGVVQSPRYKIIEKKQPVAFWCNPISGHNTLYWYLQNLGQGPELLIRYENEEAVDDSQLPKDRFSAERLKGVDSTLKIQPAELGDSAVYLCASSLYPETYEQYFGPGTRLTVT.

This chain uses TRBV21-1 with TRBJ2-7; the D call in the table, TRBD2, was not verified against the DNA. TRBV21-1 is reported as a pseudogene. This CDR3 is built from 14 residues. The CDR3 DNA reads TGTGCCAGCAGCATCCGACCCGGCGGTGACGAGCAGTACTTC. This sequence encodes CASSIRPGGDEQYF.

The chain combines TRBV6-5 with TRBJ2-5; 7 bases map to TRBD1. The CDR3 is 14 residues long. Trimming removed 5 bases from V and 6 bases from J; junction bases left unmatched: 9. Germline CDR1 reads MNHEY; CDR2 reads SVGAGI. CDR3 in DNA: TGTGCCAGCAGTAACATGACAGGGTTAAAGACCCAGTACTTC. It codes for CASSNMTGLKTQYF.

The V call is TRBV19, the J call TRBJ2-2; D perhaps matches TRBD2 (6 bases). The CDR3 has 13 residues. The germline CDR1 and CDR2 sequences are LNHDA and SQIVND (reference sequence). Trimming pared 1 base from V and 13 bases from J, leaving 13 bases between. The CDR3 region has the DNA TGTGCCAGTAGTATAGGGGGGACTGGAGCGCTGTTTTTT. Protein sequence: CASSIGGTGALFF.

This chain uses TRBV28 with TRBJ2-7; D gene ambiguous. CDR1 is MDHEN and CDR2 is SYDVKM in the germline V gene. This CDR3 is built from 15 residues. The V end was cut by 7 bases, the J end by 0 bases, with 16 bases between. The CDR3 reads CASTPFWVSSYEQYF. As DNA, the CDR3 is TGTGCCAGCACTCCGTTTTGGGTTAGCTCCTACGAGCAGTACTTC.

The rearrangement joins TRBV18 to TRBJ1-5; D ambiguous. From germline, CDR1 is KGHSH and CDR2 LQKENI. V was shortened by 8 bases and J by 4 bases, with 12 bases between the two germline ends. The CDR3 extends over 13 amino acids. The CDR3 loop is CASRVGINQPQHF. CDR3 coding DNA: TGTGCCAGCCGGGTCGGAATTAATCAGCCCCAGCATTTT.

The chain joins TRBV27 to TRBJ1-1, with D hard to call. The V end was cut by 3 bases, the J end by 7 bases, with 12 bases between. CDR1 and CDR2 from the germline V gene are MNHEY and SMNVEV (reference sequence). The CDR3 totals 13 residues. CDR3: CASSFNSWGEAFF. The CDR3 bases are TGTGCCAGCAGTTTTAATTCCTGGGGTGAAGCTTTCTTT.

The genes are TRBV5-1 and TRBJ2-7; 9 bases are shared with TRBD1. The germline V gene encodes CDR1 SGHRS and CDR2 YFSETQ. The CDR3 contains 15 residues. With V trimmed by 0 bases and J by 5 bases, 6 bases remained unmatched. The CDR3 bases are TGCGCCAGCAGCTTGGCCGGGACAGGGTTGAACGAGCAGTACTTC. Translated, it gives CASSLAGTGLNEQYF. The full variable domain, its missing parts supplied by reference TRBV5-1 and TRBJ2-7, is KAGVTQTPRYLIKTRGQQVTLSCSPISGHRSVSWYQQTPGQGLQFLFEYFSETQRNKGNFPGRFSGRQFSNSRSEMNVSTLELGDSALYLCASSLAGTGLNEQYFGPGTRLTVT.